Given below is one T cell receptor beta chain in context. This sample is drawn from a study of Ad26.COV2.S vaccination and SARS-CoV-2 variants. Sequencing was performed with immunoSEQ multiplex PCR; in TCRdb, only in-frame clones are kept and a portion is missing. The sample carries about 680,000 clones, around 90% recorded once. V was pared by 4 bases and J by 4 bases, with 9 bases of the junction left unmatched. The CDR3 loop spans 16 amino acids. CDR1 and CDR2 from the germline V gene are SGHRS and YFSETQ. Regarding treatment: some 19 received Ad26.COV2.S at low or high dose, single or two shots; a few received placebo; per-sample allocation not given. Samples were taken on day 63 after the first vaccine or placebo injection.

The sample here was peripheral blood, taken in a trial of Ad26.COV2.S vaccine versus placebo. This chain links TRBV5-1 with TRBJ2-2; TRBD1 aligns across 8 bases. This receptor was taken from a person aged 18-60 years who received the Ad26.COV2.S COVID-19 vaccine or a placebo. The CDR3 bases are TGCGCCAGCAGCCCCGGGACAGGACTCCTCACCGGGGAGCTGTTTTTT. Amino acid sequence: CASSPGTGLLTGELFF.